Described below is a single TCR beta chain sequence and its context. In the original processing: Amplification with reference gene primers provided the estimates of nucleated cell counts. The protocol was immunoSEQ multiplex PCR, while the TCRdb copy is restricted to in-frame clones and leaves out a portion. V, J and clone size were drawn from that table, and D and trimming were deduced from the DNA. Altogether 650,000 to 800,000 clones are present, approximately 90% being singletons, with the ten largest covering roughly 0.25%. The CDR3 extends over 15 amino acids. Germline CDR1 SGHDT, CDR2 YYEEEE. V lost 0 bases to trimming and J lost 0 bases, with 7 bases between them. The data originate from a study of blood T cell repertoires in COVID-19. For the study at large: Samples came from the United States, Italy and Spain, spanning acute and convalescent COVID-19. T cells, B-cell-depleted T cells, or PBMCs provided the cDNA or gDNA that served as material.

The rearrangement links TRBV5-6 to TRBJ1-3; no definite D call. The specimen sequenced was peripheral blood. The source is a woman aged 18-35 years with acute or convalescent COVID-19. CDR3 sequence (DNA): TGTGCCAGCAGCTTGGTTGGCAGCTCTGGAAACACCATATATTTT. Protein sequence: CASSLVGSSGNTIYF.